This T cell receptor (beta chain) was sequenced in a study of blood T cell repertoires in COVID-19. The ends lost 7 bases at V and 1 base at J; junction bases unmatched: 2. From germline, CDR1 is SNHLY and CDR2 FYNNEI. The CDR3 has 15 amino acids. TCRdb's table, derived via immunoSEQ multiplex PCR, lists solely in-frame clones and lacks some. The table shows 200,000 or so clones, with roughly 85% occurring only once. This clonotype was obtained from a middle-aged woman with acute COVID-19. Sequenced input: PBMCs or T cells enriched from blood (not recorded which). The V gene is TRBV2, the J gene TRBJ2-3; the match to TRBD2 covers 13 bases. This chain's CDR3 is CASTGTSGGTDTQYF. CDR3 DNA: TGTGCCAGCACCGGGACTAGCGGGGGCACAGATACGCAGTATTTT.